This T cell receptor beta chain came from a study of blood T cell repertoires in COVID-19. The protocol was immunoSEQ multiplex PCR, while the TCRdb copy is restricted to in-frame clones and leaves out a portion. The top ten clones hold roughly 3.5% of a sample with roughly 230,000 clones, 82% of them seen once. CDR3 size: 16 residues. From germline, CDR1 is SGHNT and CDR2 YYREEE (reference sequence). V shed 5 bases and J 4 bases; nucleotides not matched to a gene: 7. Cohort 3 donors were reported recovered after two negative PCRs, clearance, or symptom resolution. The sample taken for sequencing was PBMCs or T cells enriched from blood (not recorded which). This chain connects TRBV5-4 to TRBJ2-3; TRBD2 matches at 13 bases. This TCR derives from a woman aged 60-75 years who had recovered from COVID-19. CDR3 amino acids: CASRFGTSGAPDTQYF. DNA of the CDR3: TGTGCCAGCAGATTCGGGACTAGCGGGGCCCCAGATACGCAGTATTTT.